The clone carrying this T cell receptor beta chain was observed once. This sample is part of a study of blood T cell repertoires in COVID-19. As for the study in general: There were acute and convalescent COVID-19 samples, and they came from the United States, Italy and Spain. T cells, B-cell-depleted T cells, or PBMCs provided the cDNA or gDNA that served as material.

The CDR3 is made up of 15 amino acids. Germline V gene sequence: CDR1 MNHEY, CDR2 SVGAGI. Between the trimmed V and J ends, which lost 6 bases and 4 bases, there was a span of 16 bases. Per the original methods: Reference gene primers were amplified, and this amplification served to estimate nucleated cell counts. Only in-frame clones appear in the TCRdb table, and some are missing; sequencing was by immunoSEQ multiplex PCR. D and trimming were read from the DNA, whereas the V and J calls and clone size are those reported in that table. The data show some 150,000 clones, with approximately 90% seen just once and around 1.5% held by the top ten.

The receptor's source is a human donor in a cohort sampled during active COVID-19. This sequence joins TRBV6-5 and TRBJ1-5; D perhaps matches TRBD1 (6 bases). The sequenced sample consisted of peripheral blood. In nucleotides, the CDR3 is TGTGCCAGCAGCAAACAGGGTAGAGGAAATCAGCCCCAGCATTTT. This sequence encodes CASSKQGRGNQPQHF.